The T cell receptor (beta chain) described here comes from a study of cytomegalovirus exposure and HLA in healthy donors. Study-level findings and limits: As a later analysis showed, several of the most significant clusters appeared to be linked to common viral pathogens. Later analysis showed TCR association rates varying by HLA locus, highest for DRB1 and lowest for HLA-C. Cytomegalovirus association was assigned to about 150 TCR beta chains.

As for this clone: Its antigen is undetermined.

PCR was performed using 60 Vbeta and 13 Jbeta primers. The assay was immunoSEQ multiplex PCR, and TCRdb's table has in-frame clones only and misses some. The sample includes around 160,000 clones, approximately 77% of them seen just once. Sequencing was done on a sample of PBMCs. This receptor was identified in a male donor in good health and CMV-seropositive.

In DNA form, the CDR3 reads TGCGCCAGCAGCCCAACTAACAGGGGCAGCTCCTACGAGCAGTACTTC. Protein product: CASSPTNRGSSYEQYF. The V call is TRBV4-1, the J call TRBJ2-7, with 7 bases aligning to TRBD1. CDR1 and CDR2 (germline): MGHRA, YSYEKL. This CDR3 is 16 amino acids long. V lost 4 bases to trimming and J lost 0 bases; unmatched junction nucleotides: 9.